The 31 T cell receptor beta chains given below trace back to one sample, sequenced in a study of technical replicates of blood from a few donors. The data were produced by immunoSEQ multiplex PCR, yet TCRdb's version contains in-frame clones alone and is incomplete. The table records around 80,000 clones, approximately 91% of them present only once. The sample taken for sequencing was T cells isolated from PBMCs. The receptors come from a human donor in good health.

The chain carries TRBV5-1 and TRBJ2-7; 7 bases line up with TRBD2. The CDR3 is 14 amino acids. Germline V gene sequence: CDR1 SGHRS, CDR2 YFSETQ. Losses at the gene ends were 2 bases for V and 3 bases for J; bases not matched to a gene: 5. Here the CDR3 reads CASSLVPGGYEQYF. The DNA of the CDR3 is TGCGCCAGCAGCTTAGTGCCGGGAGGCTACGAGCAGTACTTC.

The rearrangement joins TRBV19 to TRBJ2-5; the D gene is possibly TRBD2 (5 bases). The V gene lost 6 bases and the J gene lost 4 bases, with 15 bases spanning the gap. CDR3 size: 14 residues. In germline, CDR1 is LNHDA, CDR2 SQIVND (reference sequence). The DNA for the CDR3 is TGTGCCAGTAGCCTCACTAGTATCTTAGAGACCCAGTACTTC. It translates to CASSLTSILETQYF.

The genes are TRBV6-1 and TRBJ1-1, with 9 bases aligning to TRBD1. Germline values: CDR1 MNHNS, CDR2 SASEGT. The CDR3 covers 14 residues. Trimming cost V 2 bases and J 8 bases; bases outside gene matches: 6. The CDR3 DNA sequence: TGTGCCAGCAGTGAAACAGGGGGCGCTTACGAAGCTTTCTTT. This translates into CASSETGGAYEAFF.

This chain uses TRBV28 with TRBJ1-5, with 8 bases fitting TRBD1. CDR1 and CDR2 (germline): MDHEN, SYDVKM. The junction had 8 bases not matched to a gene; V was cut back by 4 bases and J by 6 bases. The CDR3 is 15 residues long. CDR3 sequence (DNA): TGTGCCAGCAGTTCACAGGACAGGGATAGTCAGCCCCAGCATTTT. Translated, it gives CASSSQDRDSQPQHF. Variable domain in full (rest from reference TRBV28 and TRBJ1-5): DVKVTQSSRYLVKRTGEKVFLECVQDMDHENMFWYRQDPGLGLRLIYFSYDVKMKEKGDIPEGYSVSREKKERFSLILESASTNQTSMYLCASSSQDRDSQPQHFGDGTRLSIL.

The genes are TRBV15 and TRBJ1-3; 7 nucleotides agree with TRBD1. This CDR3 is built from 16 residues. Per the germline V gene, CDR1 is LNHNV and CDR2 is YYDKDF (reference sequence). The J segment lost 2 bases and the V segment lost 1 base, leaving 5 bases of the junction unmatched. In DNA, the CDR3 is TGTGCCACCAGCAGAGGACAGGGACTTACTGGAAACACCATATATTTT. It translates to CATSRGQGLTGNTIYF.

This clone was recorded once. The chain joins TRBV7-9 to TRBJ2-2; D gene ambiguous. Germline loops: CDR1 SEHNR, CDR2 FQNEAQ (reference sequence). The CDR3 loop spans 12 amino acids. The V gene lost 7 bases and the J gene lost 3 bases, with 6 bases spanning the gap. CDR3 loop: CASNYDTGELFF. CDR3 DNA sequence: TGTGCCAGCAACTACGACACCGGGGAGCTGTTTTTT.

This chain joins TRBV7-8 and TRBJ1-4; D is undetermined. V was trimmed by 0 bases and J by 0 bases, leaving 14 bases between them. The germline V gene has CDR1 SGHVS and CDR2 FQNEAQ. CDR3 length: 18 residues. DNA of the CDR3: TGTGCCAGCAGCTTAGCTACAAGGAGGGCTGCAACTAATGAAAAACTGTTTTTT. Protein sequence: CASSLATRRAATNEKLFF. Together with reference TRBV7-8 and TRBJ1-4, the CDR3 gives the full variable domain: GAGVSQSPRYKVAKRGQDVALRCDPISGHVSLFWYQQALGQGPEFLTYFQNEAQLDKSGLPSDRFFAERPEGSVSTLKIQRTQQEDSAVYLCASSLATRRAATNEKLFFGSGTQLSVL.

This clone was seen a single time. The V gene is TRBV19, the J gene TRBJ2-7; TRBD1 agrees at 9 bases. The germline V gene encodes CDR1 LNHDA and CDR2 SQIVND (reference sequence). CDR3 length: 16 amino acids. V dropped 5 bases and J dropped 2; count of bases not matched to a gene: 10. In DNA form, the CDR3 reads TGTGCCAGTAGTCGCACCGGGACAGGGCTAGCCTACGAGCAGTACTTC. Its translation is CASSRTGTGLAYEQYF.

V and J are TRBV6-1 and TRBJ2-1; 9 bases are shared with TRBD1. J lost 8 bases, V lost 3 bases, and 2 bases had no gene match. The CDR3 spans 13 residues. The germline V gene encodes CDR1 MNHNS and CDR2 SASEGT. CDR3 DNA: TGTGCCAGCAGTGAGGACAGGGGAGATGAGCAGTTCTTC. This encodes CASSEDRGDEQFF.

The chain combines TRBV30 with TRBJ2-7, with no clear D. V lost 8 bases, J lost 1 base, and 30 bases lay in between. Germline V lookup: CDR1 GTSNPN, CDR2 SVGIG (reference sequence). The CDR3 consists of 18 residues. The CDR3 is CAGTPYTKDALRSYEQYF. For the CDR3, the DNA is TGTGCCGGCACCCCATACACTAAAGACGCTCTTAGATCCTACGAGCAGTACTTC.

The chain uses TRBV13 and TRBJ1-1, with unresolved D. Germline loops: CDR1 PRHDT, CDR2 FYEKMQ (reference sequence). The V end lost 0 bases, the J end lost 5 bases, and 7 bases lay between the germline ends. The CDR3 loop spans 13 amino acids. The CDR3 loop reads CASSLGPGTEAFF. CDR3 sequence (DNA): TGTGCCAGCAGCTTAGGGCCAGGAACTGAAGCTTTCTTT.

The V gene is TRBV7-9, the J gene TRBJ2-7, with 9 bases aligning to TRBD1. The CDR3 is 15 residues long. With V trimmed by 5 bases and J by 3 bases, 8 bases remained unmatched. CDR1 SEHNR and CDR2 FQNEAQ come from the germline V gene (reference sequence). The CDR3 here is CASSPGQGLYYEQYF. The CDR3 DNA follows: TGTGCCAGCAGCCCGGGACAGGGCCTCTACTACGAGCAGTACTTC. Full variable domain (outside the CDR3, taken from reference TRBV7-9 and TRBJ2-7): DTGVSQNPRHKITKRGQNVTFRCDPISEHNRLYWYRQTLGQGPEFLTYFQNEAQLEKSRLLSDRFSAERPKGSFSTLEIQRTEQGDSAMYLCASSPGQGLYYEQYFGPGTRLTVT.

The chain couples TRBV7-9 to TRBJ1-2; tentative D call: TRBD1 (6 bases). Germline loops: CDR1 SEHNR, CDR2 FQNEAQ (reference sequence). V was trimmed by 5 bases and J by 7 bases, leaving 17 bases between them. CDR3 size: 14 residues. CDR3 coding DNA: TGTGCCAGCAGCCAAACAACAGGGAATCGTGGCTACACCTTC. Its translation: CASSQTTGNRGYTF.

This chain joins TRBV4-3 and TRBJ2-7; D gene uncertain. CDR3 length: 13 residues. Trimming took 2 bases from V and 6 from J, leaving 11 bases between them. Germline V gives CDR1 LGHNA, CDR2 YSLEER. The CDR3 DNA sequence: TGCGCCAGCAGCCAATTACCCTACGGCGAGCAGTACTTC. This encodes CASSQLPYGEQYF.

The chain combines TRBV25-1 with TRBJ1-1; D call uncertain. The CDR3 extends over 14 amino acids. V lost 2 bases to trimming and J lost 0 bases, with 7 bases between them. Germline V lookup: CDR1 MGHDK, CDR2 SYGVNS. CDR3 amino acids: CASSEPGLNTEAFF. The CDR3 coding sequence is TGTGCCAGCAGTGAACCGGGGTTGAACACTGAAGCTTTCTTT.

This chain uses TRBV9 with TRBJ2-1; TRBD2 agrees at 9 bases. Germline CDR1 SGDLS, CDR2 YYNGEE. The CDR3 runs 15 residues. V was clipped by 0 bases and J by 6 bases; unmatched bases: 4. The CDR3: CASSVVSGRSNEQFF. CDR3 bases: TGTGCCAGCAGCGTAGTGAGCGGGAGGAGCAATGAGCAGTTCTTC.

This clone was observed a single time. The genes are TRBV13 and TRBJ1-3; D remains ambiguous. The germline gives CDR1 PRHDT, CDR2 FYEKMQ (reference sequence). The CDR3 loop spans 16 amino acids. The V gene lost 4 bases and the J gene lost 2 bases, with 15 bases spanning the gap. The CDR3 DNA sequence: TGTGCCAGCAGCTCCCCCAGAGAGGCCACTGGAAACACCATATATTTT. Its protein is CASSSPREATGNTIYF. Together with reference TRBV13 and TRBJ1-3, the CDR3 gives the full variable domain: AAGVIQSPRHLIKEKRETATLKCYPIPRHDTVYWYQQGPGQDPQFLISFYEKMQSDKGSIPDRFSAQQFSDYHSELNMSSLELGDSALYFCASSSPREATGNTIYFGEGSWLTVV.

This clone was counted once. The genes are TRBV29-1 and TRBJ2-7, with a possible D match to TRBD2 (6 bases). Per germline, CDR1 SQVTM and CDR2 ANQGSEA. Trimming left V 4 bases short and J 6 bases short, with 16 bases between. The CDR3 is made up of 13 amino acids. The CDR3 nucleotides read TGCAGCGTTGGTCGCTCGGGGGATCGCGAGCAGTACTTC. As protein: CSVGRSGDREQYF.

This sequence joins TRBV20-1 and TRBJ2-7; 7 nucleotides agree with TRBD2. Per germline, CDR1 DFQATT and CDR2 SNEGSKA (reference sequence). The CDR3 has 11 residues. J lost 4 bases, V lost 3 bases, and 0 bases had no gene match. The CDR3 DNA reads TGCAGTGCTAGGGGGGGGTACGAGCAGTACTTC. This translates into CSARGGYEQYF.

The chain employs TRBV7-3 and TRBJ2-3; no clear D. Trimming took off 0 bases at V and 4 bases at J, with 8 bases between the two ends. The CDR3 is made up of 14 amino acids. CDR1 and CDR2 from the germline V gene are SGHTA and FQGTGA. The CDR3 DNA follows: TGTGCCAGCAGCTTAACGAGTGGAGCAGATACGCAGTATTTT. Protein sequence: CASSLTSGADTQYF.

V gene TRBV7-9 combines with J gene TRBJ2-7; D not resolved. CDR3 length: 12 residues. V lost 8 bases, J lost 1 base, and 9 bases lay in between. Germline loops: CDR1 SEHNR, CDR2 FQNEAQ (reference sequence). The DNA of the CDR3 is TGTGCCAGCCCTGACATTTCCTACGAGCAGTACTTC. Residues: CASPDISYEQYF.

This clone was picked up one time. CDR3 amino acids: CASSQVYQGGQETQYF. In DNA, the CDR3 is TGCGCCAGCAGCCAAGTATATCAGGGGGGACAAGAGACCCAGTACTTC. The genes are TRBV4-3 and TRBJ2-5, with D perhaps TRBD1 (7 bases). Looked up from germline, CDR1 is LGHNA and CDR2 is YSLEER. V shed 1 base and J shed 2 bases, with 14 bases lying between them. This CDR3 region has 16 residues.

CDR3 protein: CASSKPGTGSGANVLTF. The CDR3 DNA sequence: TGTGCCAGCAGTAAGCCCGGGACAGGGTCTGGGGCCAACGTCCTGACTTTC. This sequence joins TRBV28 and TRBJ2-6, with TRBD1 matching 9 bases. Losses at the gene ends were 5 bases for V and 1 base for J; bases not matched to a gene: 6. Germline V gene lookup returns CDR1 MDHEN and CDR2 SYDVKM. There are 17 residues in the CDR3.

The J gene is TRBJ1-3, the V gene TRBV30; tentative D call: TRBD1 (5 bases). Germline loops: CDR1 GTSNPN, CDR2 SVGIG (reference sequence). The CDR3 sequence is 14 residues long. Trimming removed 5 bases from V and 3 bases from J, with 14 bases in between. The CDR3 bases are TGTGCCTGGGGAGACAGAAGGTATGGAAACACCATATATTTT. Its translation is CAWGDRRYGNTIYF.

The chain is built from TRBV19 and TRBJ1-4; the D is unclear. The CDR3 runs to 14 residues. Trimming pared 4 bases from V and 0 bases from J, leaving 6 bases between. From germline, CDR1 is LNHDA and CDR2 SQIVND (reference sequence). CDR3 nucleotides: TGTGCCAGTAGTAAGGAGTCAACTAATGAAAAACTGTTTTTT. Translating it yields CASSKESTNEKLFF.

The gene calls are TRBV2 and TRBJ2-4, with 7 bases that match TRBD1. Losses at the gene ends were 8 bases for V and 6 bases for J; bases not matched to a gene: 1. CDR1 is SNHLY, CDR2 FYNNEI, per germline. This CDR3 comprises 11 residues. Written as DNA, the CDR3 is TGTGCCAGCTCAGGGGGAAACATTCAGTACTTC. Its protein product is CASSGGNIQYF.

This chain joins TRBV28 and TRBJ2-1; 7 bases are a match to TRBD1. Trimming at V came to 3 bases and at J to 3 bases, leaving 2 bases not matched to a gene. Germline CDR1 reads MDHEN; CDR2 reads SYDVKM. CDR3 length: 14 residues. The CDR3 here is CASSFRDSYNEQFF. DNA for the CDR3: TGTGCCAGCAGTTTTCGGGACAGCTACAATGAGCAGTTCTTC.

The chain joins TRBV9 to TRBJ2-5; the D gene is possibly TRBD2 (5 bases). V lost 1 base to trimming and J lost 1 base, with 11 bases between them. CDR1 and CDR2 from the germline V gene are SGDLS and YYNGEE. The CDR3 has 15 residues. The CDR3 nucleotides read TGTGCCAGCAGCGTAACTCCGGGATCCCAAGAGACCCAGTACTTC. Translation: CASSVTPGSQETQYF.

The chain recombines TRBV27 with TRBJ2-7, with TRBD1 as a possible D gene (6 bases). Germline-derived CDR1 and CDR2 are MNHEY and SMNVEV (reference sequence). The V and J ends lost 0 bases and 6 bases respectively, with 15 bases between them. CDR3 length equals 15 residues. The CDR3 region is CASSLSIGGFGEQYF. The CDR3, as DNA: TGTGCCAGCAGTTTATCGATAGGGGGATTCGGCGAGCAGTACTTC.

This chain connects TRBV9 to TRBJ2-3, with D possibly matching TRBD2 (6 bases). From germline, CDR1 is SGDLS and CDR2 YYNGEE. V gave up 0 bases and J gave up 0 bases, with 17 bases separating them. The CDR3 is made up of 18 amino acids. The CDR3 protein is CASSVGGRLLASTDTQYF. The CDR3 DNA reads as TGTGCCAGCAGCGTAGGCGGGCGTTTGCTAGCGAGCACAGATACGCAGTATTTT. Variable domain in full (rest from reference TRBV9 and TRBJ2-3): DSGVTQTPKHLITATGQRVTLRCSPRSGDLSVYWYQQSLDQGLQFLIQYYNGEERAKGNILERFSAQQFPDLHSELNLSSLELGDSALYFCASSVGGRLLASTDTQYFGPGTRLTVL.

The gene calls are TRBV7-8 and TRBJ1-1; D not certain. From germline, CDR1 is SGHVS and CDR2 FQNEAQ. This CDR3 is 15 amino acids long. Trimming cost V 2 bases and J 4 bases, with 14 bases left between them. CDR3 region: CASSLWVRFSTEAFF. The CDR3, as DNA: TGTGCCAGCAGCTTATGGGTGAGGTTTAGCACTGAAGCTTTCTTT. The full variable domain, in which reference TRBV7-8 and TRBJ1-1 provide the parts outside the CDR3, is GAGVSQSPRYKVAKRGQDVALRCDPISGHVSLFWYQQALGQGPEFLTYFQNEAQLDKSGLPSDRFFAERPEGSVSTLKIQRTQQEDSAVYLCASSLWVRFSTEAFFGQGTRLTVV.